Listed below are T cell receptor beta chains from one sample, sequenced in a study of control samples from healthy donors and cancer patients. Generated by immunoSEQ multiplex PCR, the TCRdb table keeps only in-frame clones and is missing some. Of more than 95,000 clones in the sample, more than 85% were seen once. Sequencing was done on a sample of blood. These receptors all stem from a man aged 18 to 35 in good health. The CDR3 runs from the conserved cysteine through the conserved F or W. The D gene is left open where the match is weak. For some rows the clone size is stated as once, few or many, or as a class when expanded; others skip it.

j_gene: TRBJ1-6
d_gene: TRBD1
v_gene: TRBV11-2
abundance: NA
len: 16
CDR3aa: CASSFTGTGINSPLHF
CDR3nt: TGTGCCAGCAGCTTCACCGGGACAGGGATCAATTCACCCCTCCACTTT

j_gene: TRBJ1-4
d_gene: NA
v_gene: TRBV3-1/TRBV3-2
abundance: NA
len: 17
CDR3aa: CASSQFQDAGAGEKLFF
CDR3nt: TGTGCCAGCAGCCAATTTCAAGACGCCGGAGCGGGTGAAAAACTGTTTTTT

j_gene: TRBJ2-1
d_gene: NA
v_gene: TRBV11-2
abundance: NA
len: 13
CDR3aa: CASSLEGRNEQFF
CDR3nt: TGTGCCAGCAGCTTAGAAGGACGGAATGAGCAGTTCTTC

j_gene: TRBJ2-1
d_gene: NA
v_gene: TRBV27
abundance: NA
len: 15
CDR3aa: CASSLRPGTPNEQFF
CDR3nt: TGTGCCAGCAGTTTACGGCCAGGGACCCCCAATGAGCAGTTCTTC

j_gene: TRBJ1-1
d_gene: TRBD1
v_gene: TRBV12-3/TRBV12-4
abundance: NA
len: 12
CDR3aa: CASSSDRGRAFF
CDR3nt: TGTGCCAGCAGTTCGGACAGGGGGCGTGCTTTCTTT

j_gene: TRBJ1-5
d_gene: NA
v_gene: TRBV6-1
abundance: NA
len: 16
CDR3aa: CASSEALERGGQPQHF
CDR3nt: TGTGCCAGCAGTGAAGCGCTCGAGAGAGGCGGTCAGCCCCAGCATTTT

j_gene: TRBJ1-1
d_gene: TRBD1
v_gene: TRBV6-2/TRBV6-3
abundance: NA
len: 16
CDR3aa: CASSYGTGRSLTEAFF
CDR3nt: TGTGCCAGCAGTTACGGGACAGGAAGGAGCCTCACTGAAGCTTTCTTT

j_gene: TRBJ2-2
d_gene: TRBD1
v_gene: TRBV27
abundance: NA
len: 14
CDR3aa: CASSLGTGTGELFF
CDR3nt: TGTGCCAGCAGTTTAGGGACAGGCACCGGGGAGCTGTTTTTT

j_gene: TRBJ1-6
d_gene: NA
v_gene: TRBV27
abundance: once
len: 14
CDR3aa: CASSSTGGNSPLHF
CDR3nt: TGTGCCAGCAGTTCGACGGGAGGTAATTCACCCCTCCACTTT

j_gene: TRBJ1-2
d_gene: TRBD1
v_gene: TRBV2
abundance: NA
len: 14
CDR3aa: CASSERTGPGGYTF
CDR3nt: TGTGCCAGCAGCGAAAGGACAGGACCGGGCGGCTACACCTTC

j_gene: TRBJ2-1
d_gene: NA
v_gene: TRBV3-1/TRBV3-2
abundance: NA
len: 11
CDR3aa: CASSQGNEQFF
CDR3nt: TGTGCCAGCAGCCAGGGTAATGAGCAGTTCTTC

j_gene: TRBJ1-2
d_gene: NA
v_gene: TRBV5-1
abundance: NA
len: 12
CDR3aa: CASSLSGAGYTF
CDR3nt: TGCGCCAGCAGCTTGTCAGGGGCGGGCTACACCTTC

j_gene: TRBJ2-3
d_gene: TRBD1
v_gene: TRBV9
abundance: NA
len: 15
CDR3aa: CASSYRQGSTDTQYF
CDR3nt: TGTGCCAGCAGCTATAGACAGGGGAGCACAGATACGCAGTATTTT

j_gene: TRBJ2-1
d_gene: NA
v_gene: TRBV7-2
abundance: NA
len: 13
CDR3aa: CASSPRLNNEQFF
CDR3nt: TGTGCCAGCAGCCCCCGACTCAACAATGAGCAGTTCTTC

j_gene: TRBJ1-1
d_gene: NA
v_gene: TRBV30
abundance: NA
len: 12
CDR3aa: CAWSPVGTEAFF
CDR3nt: TGTGCCTGGAGTCCGGTTGGGACTGAAGCTTTCTTT

j_gene: TRBJ1-1
d_gene: NA
v_gene: TRBV19
abundance: NA
len: 13
CDR3aa: CASSPGSYTEAFF
CDR3nt: TGTGCCAGTAGCCCCGGGAGTTACACTGAAGCTTTCTTT

j_gene: TRBJ1-5
d_gene: NA
v_gene: TRBV6-4
abundance: NA
len: 13
CDR3aa: CASSERSNQPQHF
CDR3nt: TGTGCCAGCAGTGAACGTAGCAATCAGCCCCAGCATTTT

j_gene: TRBJ1-5
d_gene: NA
v_gene: TRBV4-1
abundance: NA
len: 13
CDR3aa: CASSQGEYQPQHF
CDR3nt: TGCGCCAGCAGCCAAGGGGAGTATCAGCCCCAGCATTTT

j_gene: TRBJ1-1
d_gene: TRBD1
v_gene: TRBV2
abundance: few
len: 16
CDR3aa: CASTHQGAPMNTEAFF
CDR3nt: TGTGCCAGCACTCACCAGGGGGCTCCGATGAACACTGAAGCTTTCTTT

j_gene: TRBJ2-5
d_gene: TRBD2
v_gene: TRBV3-1/TRBV3-2
abundance: NA
len: 15
CDR3aa: CASSPRFRGGYTQYF
CDR3nt: TGTGCCAGCAGCCCCCGTTTCCGGGGGGGGTACACCCAGTACTTC

j_gene: TRBJ1-5
d_gene: TRBD1
v_gene: TRBV19
abundance: NA
len: 14
CDR3aa: CASSIGTGRQPQHF
CDR3nt: TGTGCCAGTAGTATTGGGACAGGGCGACAGCCCCAGCATTTT

j_gene: TRBJ2-3
d_gene: NA
v_gene: TRBV6-5
abundance: NA
len: 14
CDR3aa: CAIRRRAEVDTQYF
CDR3nt: TGTGCCATCCGCCGGCGGGCTGAGGTGGATACGCAGTATTTT

j_gene: TRBJ1-1
d_gene: NA
v_gene: TRBV6-5
abundance: NA
len: 15
CDR3aa: CASSPRPGPGEQAFF
CDR3nt: TGTGCCAGCAGTCCCAGACCCGGGCCGGGAGAGCAAGCTTTCTTT

j_gene: TRBJ2-5
d_gene: TRBD2
v_gene: TRBV4-1
abundance: NA
len: 20
CDR3aa: CASSQNTRLAGGPGQETQYF
CDR3nt: TGCGCCAGCAGCCAAAACACCCGACTAGCGGGGGGGCCAGGCCAAGAGACCCAGTACTTC

j_gene: TRBJ1-2
d_gene: NA
v_gene: TRBV3-1/TRBV3-2
abundance: few
len: 16
CDR3aa: CASSQDRGWRDYGYTF
CDR3nt: TGTGCCAGCAGCCAAGATAGGGGGTGGAGGGACTATGGCTACACCTTC

j_gene: TRBJ2-1
d_gene: TRBD2
v_gene: TRBV11-2
abundance: once
len: 18
CDR3aa: CASSLGGLAGVAYNEQFF
CDR3nt: TGTGCCAGCAGCTTAGGTGGACTAGCGGGAGTTGCCTACAATGAGCAGTTCTTC

j_gene: TRBJ2-7
d_gene: NA
v_gene: TRBV2
abundance: NA
len: 12
CDR3aa: CASSEAPYEQYF
CDR3nt: TGTGCCAGCAGTGAAGCCCCCTACGAGCAGTACTTC

j_gene: TRBJ2-3
d_gene: NA
v_gene: TRBV6-2/TRBV6-3
abundance: NA
len: 12
CDR3aa: CASSYLGDTQYF
CDR3nt: TGTGCCAGCAGTTACTTGGGGGATACGCAGTATTTT